Listed below are T cell receptor beta chains from one sample, sequenced in a study of blood T cell repertoires in COVID-19. TCRdb keeps only in-frame clones here, not all; method: immunoSEQ multiplex PCR. The data show more than 25,000 clones, 80% to 90% seen once. The sequenced material came from peripheral blood. The receptors derive from a woman aged 40 to 49 with active or convalescent COVID-19. Both conserved end residues are part of each CDR3. The D gene is left open where the match is weak. A clone size is listed for some rows: how often the clone was seen (once, few, many), or a class if it is expanded.

TRBV5-1	-	TRBD1	TRBJ1-2	CASSYGQASAGYTF	TGCGCCAGCAGCTACGGACAGGCCTCGGCTGGCTACACCTTC
TRBV3-1/TRBV3-2	-	-	TRBJ1-5	CASSQVGGRQPQHF	TGTGCCAGCAGCCAAGTTGGGGGGAGACAGCCCCAGCATTTT
TRBV11-1	once	TRBD2	TRBJ2-1	CASSLDLGLGSNEQFF	TGTGCCAGCAGCTTAGATTTGGGACTAGGGTCCAATGAGCAGTTCTTC
TRBV24-1	-	TRBD2	TRBJ2-3	CATSDSGLAADTQYF	TGTGCCACCAGTGATTCTGGACTAGCGGCAGATACGCAGTATTTT
TRBV10-3	-	TRBD2	TRBJ2-3	CAISESGGVLTDTQYF	TGTGCCATCAGTGAAAGCGGGGGGGTACTCACAGATACGCAGTATTTT
TRBV9	once	-	TRBJ2-2	CASSGPADTGELFF	TGTGCCAGCAGCGGCCCGGCGGACACCGGGGAGCTGTTTTTT
TRBV5-1	-	-	TRBJ1-4	CASSGLTNEKLFF	TGCGCCAGCAGTGGCCTAACTAATGAAAAACTGTTTTTT
TRBV30	-	-	TRBJ1-3	CAWSASQGNTIYF	TGTGCCTGGAGTGCCTCCCAGGGAAACACCATATATTTT
TRBV3-1/TRBV3-2	-	-	TRBJ1-4	CASSHRDTGNEKLFF	TGTGCCAGCAGCCATCGGGACACCGGAAATGAAAAACTGTTTTTT
TRBV7-2	few	-	TRBJ1-6	CASSLDYRESSPLHF	TGTGCCAGCAGCTTAGATTACAGGGAAAGTTCACCCCTCCACTTT
TRBV10-3	-	-	TRBJ2-6	CAISEGLAGANVLTF	TGTGCCATCAGTGAGGGCCTTGCTGGGGCCAACGTCCTGACTTTC
TRBV6-5	-	TRBD1	TRBJ1-2	CASSFQGAVLYGYTF	TGTGCCAGCAGTTTCCAGGGGGCGGTCCTCTATGGCTACACCTTC
TRBV5-1	-	TRBD2	TRBJ2-2	CASTDRRGTNTGELFF	TGTGCCAGCACCGACCGGCGGGGGACGAACACCGGGGAGCTGTTTTTT
TRBV27	-	-	TRBJ2-7	CASSLRAGKSYEQYF	TGTGCCAGCAGTTTAAGGGCAGGGAAATCCTACGAGCAGTACTTC
TRBV11-2	few	-	TRBJ1-6	CASSLEENLNSPLHF	TGTGCCAGCAGCTTAGAGGAGAATCTGAATTCACCCCTCCACTTT
TRBV10-3	-	TRBD1	TRBJ1-2	CAISDHDRVYGYTF	TGTGCCATCAGTGACCATGACAGGGTCTATGGCTACACCTTC
TRBV30	-	TRBD2	TRBJ2-1	CAWTGGAIQFF	TGTGCCTGGACGGGGGGGGCTATACAGTTCTTC
TRBV28	once	TRBD1	TRBJ2-5	CASSFPTGGGETQYF	TGTGCCAGCAGTTTCCCAACAGGGGGCGGAGAGACCCAGTACTTC
TRBV5-1	-	TRBD2	TRBJ2-1	CASSLVASGGRAYNEQFF	TGCGCCAGCAGCTTGGTCGCTAGCGGGGGCCGAGCCTACAATGAGCAGTTCTTC
TRBV4-2	once	TRBD2	TRBJ2-1	CASSSPGTSGSDEQFF	TGTGCCAGCAGCTCCCCCGGGACTAGCGGGTCGGATGAGCAGTTCTTC
TRBV7-2	-	TRBD2	TRBJ2-3	CASSSPVTSADTQYF	TGTGCCAGCAGCTCACCCGTGACTAGCGCAGATACGCAGTATTTT
TRBV11-2	-	-	TRBJ2-3	CASSKQRGSKDTQYF	TGTGCCAGCAGCAAACAGAGGGGGTCAAAAGATACGCAGTATTTT
TRBV30	-	-	TRBJ2-7	CAWDPGSGHFKQYF	TGTGCCTGGGACCCCGGGTCGGGACACTTTAAGCAGTACTTC
TRBV7-9	few	TRBD1	TRBJ2-7	CATRRLTGNSYEQYF	TGTGCCACCAGAAGGTTGACAGGGAACTCCTACGAGCAGTACTTC
TRBV9	few	-	TRBJ1-4	CASSVDMGVNEKLFF	TGTGCCAGCAGCGTAGATATGGGAGTTAATGAAAAACTGTTTTTT
TRBV18	-	-	TRBJ1-2	CASSPDRTSGYTF	TGTGCCAGCTCACCCGACAGGACGAGCGGCTACACCTTC
TRBV24-1	few	TRBD1	TRBJ2-2	CATSDLGQGVAGELFF	TGTGCCACCAGTGATTTAGGACAGGGAGTAGCCGGGGAGCTGTTTTTT
TRBV6-5	-	-	TRBJ2-5	CASNRRGGLAETQYF	TGTGCCAGCAACCGAAGGGGGGGATTGGCCGAGACCCAGTACTTC
TRBV27	few	-	TRBJ2-6	CASMEAKGANVLTF	TGTGCCAGCATGGAGGCGAAAGGGGCCAACGTCCTGACTTTC
TRBV30	-	TRBD2	TRBJ2-7	CAWIPQGGDEQYF	TGTGCCTGGATCCCCCAGGGAGGGGACGAGCAGTACTTC
TRBV6-4	-	-	TRBJ1-2	CASSDGRGLGGYTF	TGTGCCAGCAGTGATGGCCGGGGACTGGGAGGCTACACCTTC
TRBV4-3	-	TRBD1	TRBJ2-1	CASSQGQGHSNEQFF	TGCGCCAGCAGCCAAGGACAGGGGCATTCCAATGAGCAGTTCTTC
TRBV6-1	-	-	TRBJ1-5	CASSEGPAAQPQHF	TGTGCCAGCAGTGAGGGCCCAGCCGCTCAGCCCCAGCATTTT
TRBV10-3	once	TRBD1	TRBJ1-5	CAISAPTGGNNQPQHF	TGTGCCATCAGTGCCCCTACAGGGGGGAACAATCAGCCCCAGCATTTT
TRBV19	-	-	TRBJ2-3	CASRGGQITDTQYF	TGTGCCAGTAGAGGTGGGCAGATCACAGATACGCAGTATTTT
TRBV30	-	TRBD1	TRBJ2-3	CAWGQGTDTQYF	TGTGCCTGGGGACAGGGGACAGATACGCAGTATTTT
TRBV6-4	-	TRBD1	TRBJ1-2	CASRKKITGGYGYTF	TGTGCCAGCAGAAAAAAAATCACAGGGGGGTATGGCTACACCTTC
TRBV5-1	-	-	TRBJ2-1	CASEQGAGSYNEQFF	TGCGCCAGCGAACAGGGAGCAGGCTCCTACAATGAGCAGTTCTTC
TRBV5-6	-	-	TRBJ1-4	CASSPTFATGEKLFF	TGTGCCAGCTCACCTACCTTTGCAACGGGGGAAAAACTGTTTTTT
TRBV4-3	-	TRBD1	TRBJ2-1	CASSQGLTGYEQFF	TGCGCCAGCAGCCAGGGTCTGACAGGGTATGAGCAGTTCTTC
TRBV2	-	TRBD2	TRBJ2-3	CASSPGTSGARDTQYF	TGTGCCAGCAGCCCTGGGACTAGCGGGGCCAGGGATACGCAGTATTTT
TRBV6-4	-	TRBD2	TRBJ2-3	CASSLLAGTDTQYF	TGTGCCAGCAGCCTTCTAGCGGGGACAGATACGCAGTATTTT
TRBV19	-	TRBD2	TRBJ2-3	CASSIPLLAADTDTQYF	TGTGCCAGTAGTATCCCTCTACTAGCGGCGGACACAGATACGCAGTATTTT
TRBV25-1	-	-	TRBJ2-3	CASSQPGWPDTQYF	TGTGCCAGCAGTCAACCAGGGTGGCCAGATACGCAGTATTTT
TRBV5-1	-	TRBD2	TRBJ2-7	CASSLSGAGISYEQYF	TGCGCCAGCAGCTTAAGCGGGGCAGGAATCTCCTACGAGCAGTACTTC
TRBV6-5	-	TRBD1	TRBJ1-2	CASSTGEGPGGYTF	TGTGCCAGCAGTACAGGGGAAGGGCCTGGTGGCTACACCTTC
TRBV6-5	-	-	TRBJ1-3	CASSRRGGGGNTIYF	TGTGCCAGCAGTCGGCGAGGAGGAGGCGGAAACACCATATATTTT
TRBV28	-	-	TRBJ1-2	CASSFGDEGGDYGYTF	TGTGCCAGCAGTTTTGGGGACGAGGGGGGGGACTATGGCTACACCTTC
TRBV11-2	-	-	TRBJ2-2	CASSFDRRGGELFF	TGTGCCAGCAGCTTCGATAGACGGGGCGGGGAGCTGTTTTTT
TRBV4-1	-	TRBD2	TRBJ2-1	CASSPGLAGSSYNEQFF	TGCGCCAGCAGCCCGGGACTAGCGGGAAGCTCCTACAATGAGCAGTTCTTC
TRBV5-8	-	TRBD2	TRBJ2-7	CASSLDRGGEQYF	TGTGCCAGCAGCTTGGATCGGGGGGGAGAGCAGTACTTC
TRBV28	-	-	TRBJ2-7	CASLPPAGYEQYF	TGTGCCAGCCTCCCGCCGGCCGGGTACGAGCAGTACTTC
TRBV9	-	TRBD2	TRBJ2-2	CASSVRELAGVTGELFF	TGTGCCAGCAGCGTACGGGAACTAGCGGGGGTCACCGGGGAGCTGTTTTTT
TRBV2	-	-	TRBJ2-7	CASSGTAYEQYF	TGTGCCAGCAGTGGTACGGCCTACGAGCAGTACTTC
TRBV7-9	once	-	TRBJ1-2	CASSLVTEGYTF	TGTGCCAGCAGCTTAGTAACGGAGGGCTACACCTTC
TRBV5-1	few	-	TRBJ1-4	CASSSLARSLNEKLFF	TGCGCCAGCAGCTCTTTGGCCCGGAGTCTTAATGAAAAACTGTTTTTT